This section outlines one T cell receptor beta chain sequence together with its context. In the authors' methods: Amplification with reference gene primers provided the estimates of nucleated cell counts. Clones were sequenced by immunoSEQ multiplex PCR, and TCRdb holds only the in-frame ones, with some missing. That table supplies the V and J calls and clone size; D and trimming were determined from the DNA. Among 150,000 to 200,000 clones listed, 87% were seen once. This entry belongs to a study of blood T cell repertoires in COVID-19. As for the study in general: Spain, Italy and the United States supplied samples that represented acute and convalescent COVID-19. The cDNA or gDNA used as material had been derived from T cells, B-cell-depleted T cells, or PBMCs.

The sequence came from a man aged 55 to 70 with active or convalescent COVID-19. The sample was peripheral blood.

CDR3 sequence (DNA): TGCGCCAGCAGTGGAGGCGGGGGGCGAGATACGCAGTATTTT. Encoded protein: CASSGGGGRDTQYF. The chain joins TRBV10-1 to TRBJ2-3; 8 nucleotides agree with TRBD2. V was pared by 4 bases and J by 5 bases, with 5 bases of the junction left unmatched. This CDR3 is 14 amino acids long. Germline CDR1 and CDR2: WNHNN and SYGVQD (reference sequence).